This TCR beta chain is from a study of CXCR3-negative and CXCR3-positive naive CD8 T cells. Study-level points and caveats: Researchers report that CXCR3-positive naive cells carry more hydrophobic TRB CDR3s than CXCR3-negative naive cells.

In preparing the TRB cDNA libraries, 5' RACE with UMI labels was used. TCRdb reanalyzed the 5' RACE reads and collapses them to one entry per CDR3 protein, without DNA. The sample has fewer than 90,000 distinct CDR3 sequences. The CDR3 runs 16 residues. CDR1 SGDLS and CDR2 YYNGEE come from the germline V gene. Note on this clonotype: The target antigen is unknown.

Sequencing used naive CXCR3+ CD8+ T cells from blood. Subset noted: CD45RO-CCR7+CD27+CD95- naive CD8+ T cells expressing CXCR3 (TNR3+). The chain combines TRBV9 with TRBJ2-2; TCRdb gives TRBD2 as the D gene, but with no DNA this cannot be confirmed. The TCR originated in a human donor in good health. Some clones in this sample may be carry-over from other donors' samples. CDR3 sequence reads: CASSYPSGRNTGELFF.